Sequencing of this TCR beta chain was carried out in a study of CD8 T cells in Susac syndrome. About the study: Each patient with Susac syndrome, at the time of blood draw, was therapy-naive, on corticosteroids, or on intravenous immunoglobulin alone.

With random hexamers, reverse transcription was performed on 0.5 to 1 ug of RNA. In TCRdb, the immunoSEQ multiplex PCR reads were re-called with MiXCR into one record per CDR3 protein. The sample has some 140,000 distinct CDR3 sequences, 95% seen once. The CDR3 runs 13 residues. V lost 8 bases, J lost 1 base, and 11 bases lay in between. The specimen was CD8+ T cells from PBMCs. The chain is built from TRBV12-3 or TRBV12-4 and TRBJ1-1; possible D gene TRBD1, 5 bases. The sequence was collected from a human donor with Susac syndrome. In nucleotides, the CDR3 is TGTGCCAGCGCCCCGAGGGGGAACACTGAAGCTTTCTTT. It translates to CASAPRGNTEAFF.